This TCR beta chain stems from a study of technical replicates of blood from a handful of donors. Data came from immunoSEQ multiplex PCR; TCRdb stores just in-frame clones and leaves some out. The data hold tens of thousands of clones, with around 94% observed a single time. Germline loops: CDR1 MNHEY, CDR2 SVGAGI. This CDR3 region has 15 residues. With 0 bases removed from V and 0 bases from J, the gap between germline ends came to 9 bases. This receptor was taken from a human donor in good health. The sequencing sample was made of T cells isolated from PBMCs. The chain employs TRBV6-5 and TRBJ2-7, with TRBD2 as a possible D gene (5 bases). CDR3 in amino acids: CASSYSAGSSYEQYF. CDR3 bases: TGTGCCAGCAGTTACTCGGCGGGCAGCTCCTACGAGCAGTACTTC.